These 8 T cell receptor beta chains originate from one sample sequenced in a study of T cell changes during pregnancy in multiple sclerosis. Libraries were prepared by immunoSEQ multiplex PCR; TCRdb keeps only in-frame clonotypes and omits some of them. This table has more than 65,000 clones, more than 85% appearing once. The material was peripheral blood, obtained in the first trimester of pregnancy. These receptors all come from a female donor with multiple sclerosis, enrolled in a pregnancy study.

The rearrangement uses TRBV28 and TRBJ1-4; D is perhaps TRBD1 (6 bases). The CDR3 has 15 amino acids. V was pared by 5 bases and J by 2 bases, with 12 bases between. Germline V gene sequence: CDR1 MDHEN, CDR2 SYDVKM. The CDR3 spells CASSRPQGTNEKLFF. The CDR3 nucleotides are TGTGCCAGCAGTCGGCCCCAGGGGACTAATGAAAAACTGTTTTTT.

V usage is TRBV6-5 and J usage is TRBJ1-2; TRBD1 agrees at 10 bases. The CDR3 consists of 14 residues. Germline V CDR1 and CDR2: MNHEY, SVGAGI. J gave up 6 bases and V 6 bases, and 7 bases lay outside the gene matches. CDR3 bases: TGTGCCAGCAGACCGACAGGGGGCCTGGATGGCTACACCTTC. It codes for CASRPTGGLDGYTF.

This clone was detected only once. The CDR3: CASTTGTGTYEQYF. CDR3 nucleotides: TGTGCCAGCACCACCGGGACAGGGACCTACGAGCAGTACTTC. The V and J genes are TRBV7-6 and TRBJ2-7; the match to TRBD1 covers 9 bases. The CDR3 contains 14 residues. The V segment lost 7 bases and the J segment 2 bases; nucleotides outside the gene matches: 6. Germline V gene lookup returns CDR1 SGHVS and CDR2 FNYEAQ.

This rearrangement joins TRBV18 to TRBJ2-2; 8 bases match TRBD1. Losses at the gene ends were 0 bases for V and 2 bases for J; bases not matched to a gene: 20. The CDR3 has 22 residues. Per germline, CDR1 KGHSH and CDR2 LQKENI. The DNA for the CDR3 is TGTGCCAGCTCACCACCGCAAATAACGGTGCAGACAGGGGCCTTCAACACCGGGGAGCTGTTTTTT. Its protein product is CASSPPQITVQTGAFNTGELFF.

This clone was found once. The chain carries TRBV2 and TRBJ2-7; perhaps TRBD2 as D (6 bases). From germline, CDR1 is SNHLY and CDR2 FYNNEI. The CDR3 totals 15 residues. The V gene lost 6 bases and the J gene lost 7 bases, with 22 bases spanning the gap. CDR3 protein: CASRDVGRGGGEQYF. CDR3 in DNA: TGTGCCAGCAGGGACGTTGGACGGGGAGGAGGTGAGCAGTACTTC.

The V call is TRBV19, the J call TRBJ2-7, with 9 bases lining up with TRBD2. Germline CDR1 is LNHDA and CDR2 is SQIVND (reference sequence). The V gene end was trimmed by 10 bases and the J gene end by 1 base; junction bases not matched to a gene: 5. The CDR3 covers 13 residues. CDR3 DNA sequence: TGTGCCACCCAAGGACTAGCGTCCTACGAGCAGTACTTC. Translated: CATQGLASYEQYF.

The chain has TRBV2 and TRBJ1-6, with D possibly being TRBD1 (6 bases). Germline V gives CDR1 SNHLY, CDR2 FYNNEI. CDR3 length: 15 residues. Trimming took 4 bases from V and 5 from J, leaving 12 bases between them. CDR3 nucleotides: TGTGCCAGCAGTGCGGGGACACAAAATAATTCACCCCTCCACTTT. Amino acids: CASSAGTQNNSPLHF.

The rearrangement uses TRBV5-5 and TRBJ1-6; 8 nucleotides line up with TRBD1. Germline loops: CDR1 SGHKS, CDR2 YYEKEE (reference sequence). This CDR3 is built from 17 residues. J was trimmed by 8 bases and V by 0 bases; bases with no gene match: 10. The CDR3 DNA follows: TGTGCCAGCAGCTTGGCCGGACAGGGTTCGGTTTATTCACCCCTCCACTTT. Protein sequence: CASSLAGQGSVYSPLHF. Supplemented by reference TRBV5-5 and TRBJ1-6, the full variable domain reads DAGVTQSPTHLIKTRGQQVTLRCSPISGHKSVSWYQQVLGQGPQFIFQYYEKEERGRGNFPDRFSARQFPNYSSELNVNALLLGDSALYLCASSLAGQGSVYSPLHFGNGTRLTVT.